The 25 T cell receptor beta chains in this list originate from one sample, sequenced in a study of blood T cell repertoires in COVID-19. Repertoires were generated with immunoSEQ multiplex PCR, while TCRdb's copy carries only in-frame clones and drops some. Of about 220,000 clones in the sample, approximately 80% were seen once. Specimen: peripheral blood. Receptors were obtained from a human donor in a cohort sampled during active COVID-19.

J is TRBJ1-6 and V is TRBV9, with a tentative D call TRBD1 (5 bases). V gave up 4 bases and J gave up 6 bases, with 14 bases separating them. Germline assignment: CDR1 SGDLS and CDR2 YYNGEE. This CDR3 has 15 amino acids. CDR3 residues: CASSLQAHLNSPLHF. The CDR3 DNA is TGTGCCAGCAGCTTACAGGCTCACCTTAATTCACCCCTCCACTTT.

This clone was detected once. The chain couples TRBV27 to TRBJ2-1, with TRBD2 as a possible D gene (6 bases). The V and J ends lost 5 bases and 1 base respectively, with 12 bases between them. CDR3 length: 15 amino acids. CDR1 and CDR2 from the germline V gene are MNHEY and SMNVEV (reference sequence). The CDR3 DNA reads TGTGCCAGCAGTAATAGCGGCCTTTCCTACAATGAGCAGTTCTTC. It specifies CASSNSGLSYNEQFF.

This clone was recorded once. J is TRBJ1-5 and V is TRBV6-5; perhaps TRBD1 as D (5 bases). V shed 8 bases and J shed 6 bases, with 20 bases lying between them. The CDR3 is 15 residues long. CDR1 MNHEY and CDR2 SVGAGI come from the germline V gene. CDR3 protein: CASCRGVGVGQPQHF. The CDR3 DNA follows: TGTGCCAGCTGTCGGGGGGTGGGGGTGGGTCAGCCCCAGCATTTT.

The chain carries TRBV4-1 and TRBJ2-3; 9 bases fit TRBD1. V lost 1 base, J lost 3 bases, and 17 bases stayed unmatched. Germline loops: CDR1 MGHRA, CDR2 YSYEKL. The CDR3 is 20 amino acids. The CDR3 sequence: CASSQVGLGSGTGRTDTQYF. The CDR3 DNA reads as TGCGCCAGCAGCCAAGTTGGGCTGGGTTCCGGGACAGGGCGAACAGATACGCAGTATTTT.

Only one count was recorded for this clone. The V gene is TRBV5-6, the J gene TRBJ1-6, with TRBD1 matching over 7 bases. Germline assignment: CDR1 SGHDT and CDR2 YYEEEE. The CDR3 is made up of 16 amino acids. Trimming at V came to 1 base and at J to 4 bases, leaving 5 bases not matched to a gene. The CDR3 protein is CASSLLGGQYNSPLHF. The DNA of the CDR3 is TGTGCCAGCAGCTTGCTGGGGGGACAGTATAATTCACCCCTCCACTTT.

There are a few counts of this clone. The rearrangement uses TRBV7-9 and TRBJ1-2; D is undetermined. The CDR3 is 14 residues long. CDR1 SEHNR and CDR2 FQNEAQ come from the germline V gene (reference sequence). V lost 1 base and J 5 bases, leaving 11 bases between the germline ends. In nucleotides, the CDR3 is TGTGCCAGCAGCTTAGATCTGGCGGCTTATGGCTACACCTTC. The encoded protein is CASSLDLAAYGYTF.

The chain is built from TRBV5-1 and TRBJ1-4, with 8 bases identical to TRBD1. J gave up 4 bases and V 7 bases, and 9 bases lay outside the gene matches. Germline lookup yields CDR1 SGHRS and CDR2 YFSETQ. CDR3 length: 15 amino acids. CDR3 protein: CASRPRGQDNEKLFF. DNA for the CDR3: TGCGCCAGCCGCCCGAGGGGACAGGATAATGAAAAACTGTTTTTT.

The chain carries TRBV11-3 and TRBJ2-1; perhaps TRBD1 as D (5 bases). The CDR3 is 14 residues long. V was cut by 1 base and J by 4 bases, with 8 bases left in between. Germline V gives CDR1 SGHNT, CDR2 YENEEA. The CDR3, as DNA: TGTGCCAGCAGCTTAGCCAGGGATTACAATGAGCAGTTCTTC. It codes for CASSLARDYNEQFF.

The V call is TRBV27, the J call TRBJ1-4, with D tentatively TRBD1 (6 bases). The germline gives CDR1 MNHEY, CDR2 SMNVEV (reference sequence). The CDR3 is 18 amino acids. V was trimmed by 2 bases and J by 2 bases, leaving 18 bases between them. CDR3: CASSLLGTRRSTNEKLFF. CDR3 nucleotides: TGTGCCAGCAGTTTACTCGGGACACGACGATCGACTAATGAAAAACTGTTTTTT.

In DNA, the CDR3 is TGTGCCAGCAACCTCCGGGACAGGGGAAGGGATGAGCAGTTCTTC. Translated: CASNLRDRGRDEQFF. The rearrangement links TRBV28 to TRBJ2-1, with 10 bases aligning to TRBD1. The length of the CDR3 is 15 residues. V trimming: 7 bases; J trimming: 8 bases; junction bases outside the gene matches: 11. CDR1 and CDR2 (germline): MDHEN, SYDVKM.

The chain uses TRBV23-1 and TRBJ2-5; the D gene is possibly TRBD1 (6 bases). TRBV23-1 is an open reading frame, and its role is uncertain. The CDR3 has 16 residues. Trimming stripped 3 bases from V and 2 bases from J, with 16 bases between. CDR3 coding DNA: TGCGCCAGCAGTCAGCTCTGGACAGCGTTACAAGAGACCCAGTACTTC. Translated: CASSQLWTALQETQYF.

The gene calls are TRBV7-8 and TRBJ1-2; tentative D call: TRBD1 (6 bases). This CDR3 is built from 17 residues. The germline V and J ends were trimmed by 7 bases and 0 bases, with 21 bases remaining between them. The V gene's germline CDR1 is SGHVS and CDR2 FQNEAQ. The CDR3 DNA reads as TGTGCCAGCACCACGGCATCCCTGGGGGCAACTAACTATGGCTACACCTTC. It is translated as CASTTASLGATNYGYTF.

The chain employs TRBV11-1 and TRBJ2-7, with D perhaps matching TRBD2 (6 bases). V dropped 1 base and J dropped 4 bases, with 14 bases sitting between them. This CDR3 is 15 amino acids long. Per germline, CDR1 SGHAT and CDR2 FQDESV (reference sequence). The CDR3 DNA reads TGTGCCAGCAGCTTAGTGGGGACTGGAGAGTACGAGCAGTACTTC. It specifies CASSLVGTGEYEQYF.

The V and J genes are TRBV7-2 and TRBJ2-2; tentative D call: TRBD2 (5 bases). Trimming pared 1 base from V and 5 bases from J, leaving 11 bases between. The CDR3 runs 15 residues. Germline lookup yields CDR1 SGHTA and CDR2 FQGNSA. CDR3 amino acids: CASSLVAGGTGELFF. In DNA, the CDR3 is TGTGCCAGCAGCTTAGTTGCGGGCGGGACCGGGGAGCTGTTTTTT.

The chain combines TRBV14 with TRBJ2-3, with D perhaps matching TRBD1 (6 bases). Trimming pared 1 base from V and 3 bases from J, leaving 11 bases between. The CDR3 contains 15 residues. CDR1 is SGHDN, CDR2 FVKESK, per germline. CDR3 sequence reads: CASSQAQGWTDTQYF. The DNA for the CDR3 is TGTGCCAGCAGCCAAGCACAGGGTTGGACAGATACGCAGTATTTT. Variable domain in full (rest from reference TRBV14 and TRBJ2-3): EAGVTQFPSHSVIEKGQTVTLRCDPISGHDNLYWYRRVMGKEIKFLLHFVKESKQDESGMPNNRFLAERTGGTYSTLKVQPAELEDSGVYFCASSQAQGWTDTQYFGPGTRLTVL.

This sequence joins TRBV11-3 and TRBJ1-1; weak D call: TRBD1 (5 bases). Trimming removed 7 bases from V and 5 bases from J, with 11 bases in between. Germline CDR1 SGHNT, CDR2 YENEEA. CDR3 length: 12 residues. The CDR3 loop reads CASKARGTEAFF. For the CDR3, the DNA is TGTGCCAGCAAGGCACGGGGGACTGAAGCTTTCTTT.

The V gene is TRBV9, the J gene TRBJ2-2, with a possible D match to TRBD1 (6 bases). The CDR3 totals 14 residues. V shed 8 bases and J shed 5 bases, with 16 bases lying between them. Per germline, CDR1 SGDLS and CDR2 YYNGEE. As DNA, the CDR3 is TGTGCCAGTACCCCGGGACATCATACCGGGGAGCTGTTTTTT. Protein: CASTPGHHTGELFF.

This clone has just a few counts. V and J are TRBV4-1 and TRBJ1-1, with no clear D. Germline assignment: CDR1 MGHRA and CDR2 YSYEKL. The CDR3 runs to 15 residues. Trimming took off 0 bases at V and 0 bases at J, with 8 bases between the two ends. Here the CDR3 reads CASSQDHQVNTEAFF. The CDR3 DNA reads TGCGCCAGCAGCCAAGACCACCAGGTGAACACTGAAGCTTTCTTT.

This chain joins TRBV5-6 and TRBJ2-1, with TRBD2 matching 10 bases. The germline gives CDR1 SGHDT, CDR2 YYEEEE. The CDR3 sequence is 15 residues long. Trimming removed 3 bases from V and 4 bases from J; junction bases left unmatched: 4. The CDR3 is CASSSRTSGYNEQFF. The CDR3 DNA is TGTGCCAGCAGCTCTCGGACTAGCGGTTACAATGAGCAGTTCTTC.

The chain carries TRBV19 and TRBJ2-7; 7 bases align to TRBD1. CDR1 and CDR2 (germline): LNHDA, SQIVND (reference sequence). Unmatched junction bases numbered 4, after V lost 6 bases and J lost 2 bases. The CDR3 is made up of 13 amino acids. The CDR3 protein is CASSKRGPYEQYF. The CDR3 DNA sequence: TGTGCCAGTAGCAAGAGGGGGCCCTACGAGCAGTACTTC.

This clone was observed a single time. This chain joins TRBV9 and TRBJ2-1, with TRBD1 identical over 7 bases. The CDR3 contains 15 residues. V lost 5 bases, J lost 2 bases, and 7 bases stayed unmatched. Germline lookup yields CDR1 SGDLS and CDR2 YYNGEE. The DNA for the CDR3 is TGTGCCAGCAGTGAAGGGACAGTACCCTACAATGAGCAGTTCTTC. Encoded protein: CASSEGTVPYNEQFF.

This clone was picked up one time. The gene calls are TRBV29-1 and TRBJ1-4; 7 bases line up with TRBD1. With V trimmed by 5 bases and J by 4 bases, 10 bases remained unmatched. Per germline, CDR1 SQVTM and CDR2 ANQGSEA. There are 15 residues in the CDR3. CDR3 protein: CSVTGTAEINEKLFF. CDR3 DNA sequence: TGCAGCGTTACCGGGACAGCTGAAATTAATGAAAAACTGTTTTTT. Based on the CDR3 plus reference TRBV29-1 and TRBJ1-4, the full variable domain is SAVISQKPSRDICQRGTSLTIQCQVDSQVTMMFWYRQQPGQSLTLIATANQGSEATYESGFVIDKFPISRPNLTFSTLTVSNMSPEDSSIYLCSVTGTAEINEKLFFGSGTQLSVL.

This clone has only a few counts. This chain connects TRBV28 to TRBJ1-2; a weak D match, TRBD1 (5 bases). The CDR3 has 14 amino acids. Deletions cut 6 bases from V and 2 bases from J, with 13 bases between. Germline V CDR1 and CDR2: MDHEN, SYDVKM. CDR3 sequence (DNA): TGTGCCAGCAGACCCCCGACAGTGAACTATGGCTACACCTTC. It specifies CASRPPTVNYGYTF.

The genes are TRBV27 and TRBJ2-4; D uncertain. This CDR3 has 14 residues. V lost 4 bases and J lost 1, with 8 bases in between. Germline V gene sequence: CDR1 MNHEY, CDR2 SMNVEV (reference sequence). CDR3 DNA sequence: TGTGCCAGCAGTTCCCTGTCGGCCAAAAACATTCAGTACTTC. Translation: CASSSLSAKNIQYF.

This chain connects TRBV19 to TRBJ2-4, with 8 bases aligning to TRBD1. Trimming at V came to 5 bases and at J to 1 base, leaving 4 bases not matched to a gene. The germline gives CDR1 LNHDA, CDR2 SQIVND (reference sequence). The CDR3 has 15 residues. The CDR3 region has the DNA TGTGCCAGTAGTGCACAGGGGGAGGCCAAAAACATTCAGTACTTC. Residues: CASSAQGEAKNIQYF. Supplemented by reference TRBV19 and TRBJ2-4, the full variable domain reads DGGITQSPKYLFRKEGQNVTLSCEQNLNHDAMYWYRQDPGQGLRLIYYSQIVNDFQKGDIAEGYSVSREKKESFPLTVTSAQKNPTAFYLCASSAQGEAKNIQYFGAGTRLSVL.